This T cell receptor beta chain emerged from a study of blood T cell repertoires in COVID-19. Turning to the study itself: Sites across the United States, Italy and Spain contributed samples from acute and convalescent COVID-19. Nucleic acid was either cDNA or gDNA, and it came from T cells, B-cell-depleted T cells, or PBMCs.

Authors' methods: Estimated nucleated cell counts came from reference gene primer amplification. Profiling relied on immunoSEQ multiplex PCR, and the TCRdb table lists in-frame clones only, not all of them. That table supplies the V and J calls and clone size; D and trimming were determined from the DNA. The repertoire has approximately 260,000 clones, over 80% of them found once; the top ten carry approximately 3.3%. CDR3 size: 11 residues. Germline CDR1 is ENHRY and CDR2 is SYGVKD. Trimming at V came to 8 bases and at J to 7 bases, leaving 4 bases not matched to a gene. The clonotype originates from a woman aged 40 to 49 with acute or convalescent COVID-19. This chain joins TRBV10-3 and TRBJ1-1; 7 bases line up with TRBD1. Sequencing was performed on peripheral blood. CDR3 DNA: TGTGCCATCCGACGACAGGGTGAAGCTTTCTTT. Translation: CAIRRQGEAFF.